This T cell receptor beta chain comes out of a study of blood T cells in healthy people across ages. The second PCR ran roughly 6 to 11 cycles with a sample-barcoded 5' primer and J-beta primers. TCRdb independently ran MiXCR on the 5' RACE reads; one entry per CDR3 protein. The sample holds around 800,000 distinct CDR3 sequences, about 48% seen once. Trimming took 4 bases from V and 1 from J, leaving 7 bases between them. The CDR3 runs 13 residues. Input material: blood. The sequence came from a man older than 75 in good health. The chain has TRBV12-3 or TRBV12-4 and TRBJ1-1; D is ambiguous. This CDR3 is CASSYWPNTEAFF. The CDR3 DNA reads as TGTGCCAGCAGTTATTGGCCGAACACTGAAGCTTTCTTT.